This T cell receptor (beta chain) appears in the sequencing data of a study of blood T cell repertoires in COVID-19. Study-level background: Material from acute and convalescent COVID-19 was sourced from the United States, Italy and Spain. T cells, B-cell-depleted T cells, or PBMCs supplied cDNA or gDNA.

The V segment lost 5 bases and the J segment 0 bases; nucleotides outside the gene matches: 12. Looked up from germline, CDR1 is SGHVS and CDR2 is FQNEAQ. The length of the CDR3 is 18 residues. Original methodology: It was from reference gene primer amplification that nucleated cell counts were estimated. This table comes from immunoSEQ multiplex PCR, and its TCRdb copy is limited to in-frame clones, with some not included. That table furnishes V, J and clone size, whereas the DNA furnished D and trimming. The table lists roughly 65,000 clones, roughly 86% of them singletons. The sample comprised peripheral blood. The V gene is TRBV7-8, the J gene TRBJ1-5, with TRBD1 matching 8 bases. This TCR was sampled from a man in his fifties or sixties with acute or convalescent COVID-19. The CDR3 DNA follows: TGTGCCAGCAGCCTTGGGGTACAGGGGGAGATTAGCAATCAGCCCCAGCATTTT. Translation gives CASSLGVQGEISNQPQHF.